This T cell receptor beta chain derives from a study of PD-L1 blockade in urothelial cancer. Whole-study context: The study started patients on atezolizumab around 2014, giving 1,200 mg intravenously every 3 weeks. Of 29 patients, about two dozen were males with bladder-origin urothelial cancer. Patients arrived having already received 0 to 3 prior chemotherapy regimens.

Time point indicated: peripheral blood 6 weeks after treatment start. It was locally advanced or metastatic urothelial carcinoma that patients had. Only in-frame clones appear in the TCRdb table, and some are missing; sequencing was by immunoSEQ multiplex PCR. The table shows more than 90,000 clones, with approximately 82% occurring only once. After removal of 0 bases from V and 6 bases from J, the junction contained 3 bases not matched to a gene. Germline V gives CDR1 MGHRA, CDR2 YSYEKL. The length of the CDR3 is 15 residues. The source material was PBMCs, sampled around atezolizumab (anti-PD-L1) treatment. The origin of this receptor is a man between 65 and 85 years old with urothelial cancer. The chain uses TRBV4-1 and TRBJ2-7; 12 nucleotides line up with TRBD2. The CDR3 coding sequence is TGCGCCAGCAGCCAAGATCTAGCGGGAGGGGGCGAGCAGTACTTC. Its translation: CASSQDLAGGGEQYF.